This record covers a single T cell receptor (beta chain). The antigen is unknown. Data came from immunoSEQ multiplex PCR; TCRdb stores just in-frame clones and leaves some out. The sample holds roughly 180,000 clones, approximately 90% seen once. This sample stems from a study of T cell responses to AZD1222 COVID-19 vaccine. Study-level results: Clonal diversity may have been underestimated in mostly white British donors.

This CDR3 spans 15 amino acids. J lost 9 bases, V lost 7 bases, and 12 bases had no gene match. Looked up from germline, CDR1 is MNHEY and CDR2 is SMNVEV (reference sequence). Second-dose recipients at about 4 or about 12 weeks were treated as one pooled group. The chain uses TRBV27 and TRBJ1-6; 7 bases fit TRBD1. The origin of this receptor is an adult who received the AZD1222 COVID-19 vaccine. Sequenced material: peripheral blood, taken 28 days after the second AZD1222 dose. This CDR3 reads CASKLRDSLFSPLHF. DNA for the CDR3: TGTGCCAGCAAGCTGAGGGACAGTTTGTTTTCACCCCTCCACTTT.